This TCR beta chain was identified in a study of blood T cell repertoires in COVID-19. Study-level background: There were acute and convalescent COVID-19 samples, and they came from the United States, Italy and Spain. Nucleic acid was either cDNA or gDNA, and it came from T cells, B-cell-depleted T cells, or PBMCs.

Per the authors' pipeline: By means of reference gene primer amplification, nucleated cell counts were estimated. Sequencing used immunoSEQ multiplex PCR; TCRdb keeps in-frame clones, though not all of them. That table gives V, J and clone size, and the DNA gave D and trimming. This table has under 200,000 clones, 60% to 85% appearing once. Germline assignment: CDR1 SEHNR and CDR2 FQNEAQ (reference sequence). Trimming left V 6 bases short and J 3 bases short, with 15 bases between. CDR3 length: 15 amino acids. This clone was seen many times. The sequenced sample consisted of peripheral blood. The rearrangement joins TRBV7-9 to TRBJ2-1; D perhaps matches TRBD2 (5 bases). The source of this sequence is a man aged 55 to 70 with active or convalescent COVID-19. The CDR3 region is CASRSFSALYNEQFF. As DNA, the CDR3 is TGTGCCAGCAGGTCGTTTAGCGCCCTCTACAATGAGCAGTTCTTC.